This TCR beta chain was retrieved from a study of early T cells in non-severe SARS-CoV-2 infection. Study background: Sequencing targeted bulk RNA from unsorted whole blood, leaving chains unpaired.

Details on this clonotype: Its antigen is not identified.

Unique molecular identifiers were affixed to single, distinct cDNA molecules. In TCRdb, the 5' RACE reads were re-called with MiXCR into one record per CDR3 protein. The sample lists about 83,000 distinct CDR3 sequences; about 14% were seen once. Study findings and constraints: VDJdb matches were skewed toward anti-spike CD8 T cell responses.

In germline, CDR1 is SQVTM, CDR2 ANQGSEA. The CDR3 totals 14 residues. The chain employs TRBV29-1 and TRBJ2-2, with 14 bases identical to TRBD2. The clonotype was recovered from an adult who was a healthcare worker with PCR-confirmed SARS-CoV-2 infection or an uninfected control (not recorded which). Sample: whole blood. DNA of the CDR3: TGCGGGACTAGCGGGGGTTCGAACACCGGGGAGCTGTTTTTT. It translates to CGTSGGSNTGELFF.